A selection of T cell receptor beta chains follows, all from one sample in a study of T cells after posttransplantation cyclophosphamide. Using immunoSEQ multiplex PCR, the repertoire was profiled, and TCRdb retains in-frame clones only, with some absent. Observed are about 6,700 clones, no singletons, with the top ten taking 5.2%. Sample: PBMCs, taken after an allogeneic stem cell transplant with post-transplant cyclophosphamide. Receptors originate from a male patient between 25 and 40 years old who received an allogeneic stem cell transplant from an unrelated donor, was CMV-positive, and had acute and chronic GVHD. Some T cells may be the graft donor's. The CDR3 runs from the conserved cysteine through the conserved F or W. A D gene is named only where the DNA matches it firmly. Sizes are listed as how often the clone was seen (once, few, many) or a class if it is expanded.

j_call clone_size v_call cdr3_length d_call cdr3_aa cdr3_nt
TRBJ1-1 many TRBV15 15 NA CATSRDEDRDTEAFF TGTGCCACCAGCAGAGATGAAGACAGAGACACTGAAGCTTTCTTT
TRBJ2-5 many TRBV7-9 17 TRBD2 CASSLWRLAGGQETQYF TGTGCCAGCAGCCTATGGCGGCTAGCGGGGGGACAAGAGACCCAGTACTTC
TRBJ1-6 many TRBV7-9 15 NA CASSLGGRNNSPLHF TGTGCCAGCAGCTTAGGGGGCCGGAATAATTCACCCCTCCACTTT
TRBJ2-7 few TRBV7-2 15 TRBD2 CASSFTSGSFYEQYF TGTGCCAGCAGCTTTACTAGCGGGAGTTTTTACGAGCAGTACTTC
TRBJ1-2 few TRBV5-4 14 NA CASSWVDNDIGYTF TGTGCCAGCAGCTGGGTGGACAATGATATCGGCTACACCTTC
TRBJ2-1 medium-sized TRBV9 14 NA CASSVSTGYNEQFF TGTGCCAGCAGCGTATCGACCGGGTACAATGAGCAGTTCTTC
TRBJ1-5 many TRBV19 14 NA CASSERVYNQPQHF TGTGCCAGTAGCGAAAGAGTCTACAATCAGCCCCAGCATTTT
TRBJ2-7 many TRBV9 15 TRBD2 CASSVAAGESYEQYF TGTGCCAGCAGCGTAGCGGCGGGAGAATCCTACGAGCAGTACTTC
TRBJ1-6 many TRBV21-1 14 NA CASSKRRYNSPLHF TGTGCCAGCAGCAAGAGAAGATATAATTCACCCCTCCACTTT
TRBJ2-2 many TRBV7-2 16 TRBD1 CASSTISGTGVGELFF TGTGCCAGCAGTACAATCTCCGGGACAGGGGTAGGGGAGCTGTTTTTT
TRBJ1-1 medium-sized TRBV2 9 NA CASSREAFF TGTGCCAGTAGCCGTGAAGCTTTCTTT